This T cell receptor beta chain emerged from a study of blood T cell repertoires in COVID-19. Overall study: Acute and convalescent COVID-19 samples came from the United States, Italy and Spain. T cells, B-cell-depleted T cells, or PBMCs supplied cDNA or gDNA.

There are 16 residues in the CDR3. Germline lookup yields CDR1 SEHNR and CDR2 FQNEAQ (reference sequence). Trimming at V came to 5 bases and at J to 8 bases, leaving 15 bases not matched to a gene. The data were produced by immunoSEQ multiplex PCR, yet TCRdb's version contains in-frame clones alone and is incomplete. Here the sample spans fewer than 150,000 clones, more than 60% being singletons. The gene calls are TRBV7-9 and TRBJ2-1; 7 bases are shared with TRBD1. The TCR originated in a man aged 50-59 years with acute or convalescent COVID-19. The source material was peripheral blood. This CDR3 is CASSPPPRQGLYEQFF. CDR3 DNA sequence: TGTGCCAGCAGCCCGCCCCCGAGACAGGGCCTTTATGAGCAGTTCTTC. Full variable domain (remainder filled in from reference TRBV7-9 and TRBJ2-1): DTGVSQNPRHKITKRGQNVTFRCDPISEHNRLYWYRQTLGQGPEFLTYFQNEAQLEKSRLLSDRFSAERPKGSFSTLEIQRTEQGDSAMYLCASSPPPRQGLYEQFFGPGTRLTVL.